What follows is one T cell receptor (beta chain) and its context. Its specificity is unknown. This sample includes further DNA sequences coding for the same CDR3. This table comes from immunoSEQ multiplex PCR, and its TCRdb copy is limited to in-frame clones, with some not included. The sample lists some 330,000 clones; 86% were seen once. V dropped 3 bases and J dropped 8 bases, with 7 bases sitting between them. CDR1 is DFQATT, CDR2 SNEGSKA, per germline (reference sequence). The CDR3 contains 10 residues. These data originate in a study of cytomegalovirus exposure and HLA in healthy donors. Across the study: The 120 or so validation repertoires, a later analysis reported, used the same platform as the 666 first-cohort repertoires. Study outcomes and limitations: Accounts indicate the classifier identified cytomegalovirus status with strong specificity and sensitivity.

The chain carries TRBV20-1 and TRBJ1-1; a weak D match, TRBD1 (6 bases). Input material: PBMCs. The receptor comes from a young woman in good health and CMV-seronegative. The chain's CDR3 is CSASDREAFF. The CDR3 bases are TGCAGTGCTAGCGACAGGGAAGCTTTCTTT.